Only one count was recorded for the clone carrying this TCR beta chain. Amplification of TCR alpha and beta CDR3 regions from RNA used iRepertoire nested multiplex PCR. Each CDR3 protein gets one entry after TCRdb re-called the multiplex PCR reads with MiXCR. In the table there are more than 300,000 distinct CDR3 sequences, roughly two fifths of which are singletons. The data derive from a study of glioma-infiltrating T cells. This CDR3 is 17 amino acids long. With 4 bases clipped from V and 0 bases from J, the junction kept 9 bases outside the gene matches. Germline V gene lookup returns CDR1 SNHLY and CDR2 FYNNEI.

The TCR comes from a human donor with low-grade glioma or glioblastoma, undergoing nonglioma brain surgery, or in good health (not recorded which). Sequencing input: glioma tissue, nonneoplastic brain tissue, or PBMCs (not recorded which). This chain connects TRBV2 to TRBJ2-4; 7 bases agree with TRBD1. CDR3 region: CASSGTRQGVAKNIQYF. The CDR3 coding sequence is TGTGCCAGCAGTGGAACACGACAGGGAGTAGCCAAAAACATTCAGTACTTC.